Shown below are 20 T cell receptor beta chains from a single sample sequenced in a study of blood T cell repertoires in COVID-19. Profiling relied on immunoSEQ multiplex PCR, and the TCRdb table lists in-frame clones only, not all of them. The sample has about 160,000 clones, almost 85% seen once. Source material: peripheral blood. The receptor source for this set is a woman older than 75 with acute or convalescent COVID-19.

This chain joins TRBV3-1 (or the pseudogene TRBV3-2) and TRBJ1-2; a possible D gene is TRBD1 (5 bases). The CDR3 is 15 amino acids. The germline CDR1 and CDR2 sequences are LGHDT and YNNKEL (reference sequence). The V and J ends lost 0 bases and 1 base respectively, with 9 bases between them. The CDR3 DNA sequence: TGTGCCAGCAGCCAAGACAGGGTGATTAACTATGGCTACACCTTC. Protein product: CASSQDRVINYGYTF.

This clone was seen a handful of times. The chain employs TRBV24-1 and TRBJ1-5, with D perhaps matching TRBD1 (6 bases). Between the trimmed V and J ends, which lost 4 bases and 6 bases, there was a span of 21 bases. The CDR3 has 17 amino acids. Germline CDR1 reads KGHDR; CDR2 reads SFDVKD. CDR3 amino acids: CATSDPLGGGIGQPQHF. The CDR3 DNA reads TGTGCCACCAGTGACCCCTTAGGGGGGGGCATCGGTCAGCCCCAGCATTTT.

The rearrangement links TRBV4-3 to TRBJ1-5, with unresolved D. The CDR3 totals 16 residues. V lost 0 bases to trimming and J lost 7 bases, with 16 bases between them. Germline-derived CDR1 and CDR2 are LGHNA and YSLEER. The CDR3 DNA reads as TGCGCCAGCAGCCAAGATGGCCCGGAGCACGGCCAGCCCCAGCATTTT. It yields the protein CASSQDGPEHGQPQHF.

The V call is TRBV7-2, the J call TRBJ2-7; no firm D call. Between the trimmed V and J ends, which lost 5 bases and 6 bases, there was a span of 17 bases. Germline V gene lookup returns CDR1 SGHTA and CDR2 FQGNSA. The CDR3 spans 14 residues. This chain's CDR3 is CASSPPREVSEQYF. Here the CDR3 DNA reads TGTGCCAGCAGCCCCCCAAGAGAAGTTAGCGAGCAGTACTTC.

The chain carries TRBV27 and TRBJ2-2; D may be TRBD1 (5 bases). The CDR3 runs 15 residues. Germline V gene lookup returns CDR1 MNHEY and CDR2 SMNVEV (reference sequence). Trimming removed 7 bases from V and 4 bases from J, with 16 bases in between. The CDR3 protein is CASTLALGPTGELFF. CDR3 nucleotides: TGTGCCAGCACCTTAGCTCTGGGGCCCACCGGGGAGCTGTTTTTT.

The chain couples TRBV10-3 to TRBJ2-1; 10 bases are a match to TRBD1. J lost 8 bases, V lost 4 bases, and 8 bases had no gene match. Germline V gene sequence: CDR1 ENHRY, CDR2 SYGVKD. The CDR3 covers 15 residues. In DNA, the CDR3 is TGTGCCATCAGTGCCCCGGGACAGGGGATCGATGAGCAGTTCTTC. Translating gives CAISAPGQGIDEQFF.

The CDR3 loop reads CASSFGTGSYEQYF. In nucleotides, the CDR3 is TGTGCCAGCAGCTTCGGGACAGGTTCCTACGAGCAGTACTTC. This chain links TRBV5-6 with TRBJ2-7; TRBD1 matches 8 bases. V dropped 2 bases and J dropped 1; count of bases not matched to a gene: 2. CDR1 and CDR2 from the germline V gene are SGHDT and YYEEEE. The CDR3 loop spans 14 amino acids.

The chain uses TRBV3-1 (or the pseudogene TRBV3-2) and TRBJ2-7; a weak D match, TRBD2 (5 bases). This CDR3 spans 14 amino acids. CDR1 LGHDT and CDR2 YNNKEL come from the germline V gene (reference sequence). The V and J ends lost 5 bases and 0 bases respectively, with 11 bases between them. The CDR3 DNA follows: TGTGCCAGCAGCAATAGCGCTAGCTCCTACGAGCAGTACTTC. It encodes CASSNSASSYEQYF.

The genes are TRBV2 and TRBJ2-7; TRBD1 matches 9 bases. The CDR3 has 11 residues. Trimming took 9 bases from V and 7 from J; bases not matched to a gene: 4. Germline CDR1 SNHLY, CDR2 FYNNEI. CDR3 sequence (DNA): TGTGCCAGTAGACAGGGGGGGGAGCAGTACTTC. Its protein is CASRQGGEQYF.

The V gene is TRBV5-1, the J gene TRBJ1-2, with TRBD1 as a possible D gene (5 bases). Trimming shortened V by 0 bases and J by 2 bases, and 11 bases separated the two germline ends. CDR1 is SGHRS and CDR2 is YFSETQ in the germline V gene. The CDR3 spans 15 residues. This chain's CDR3 is CASSLGGWANYGYTF. In nucleotides, the CDR3 is TGCGCCAGCAGCTTGGGGGGCTGGGCCAACTATGGCTACACCTTC. The entire variable domain, with the rest obtained from reference TRBV5-1 and TRBJ1-2, is as follows: KAGVTQTPRYLIKTRGQQVTLSCSPISGHRSVSWYQQTPGQGLQFLFEYFSETQRNKGNFPGRFSGRQFSNSRSEMNVSTLELGDSALYLCASSLGGWANYGYTFGSGTRLTVV.

This chain joins TRBV27 and TRBJ1-2; unclear D gene. This CDR3 contains 14 residues. The germline V gene encodes CDR1 MNHEY and CDR2 SMNVEV (reference sequence). V gave up 4 bases and J gave up 4 bases, with 13 bases separating them. The CDR3 sequence: CASSWRGSTYGYTF. In DNA, the CDR3 is TGTGCCAGCAGTTGGCGGGGTTCTACCTATGGCTACACCTTC.

V gene TRBV5-4 combines with J gene TRBJ1-1; 7 nucleotides agree with TRBD1. Germline V CDR1 and CDR2: SGHNT, YYREEE (reference sequence). V was clipped by 3 bases and J by 1 base; unmatched bases: 6. This CDR3 is 15 amino acids long. CDR3 nucleotide sequence: TGTGCCAGCAGCTATGTGGGGGACAGGAACACTGAAGCTTTCTTT. Translating it yields CASSYVGDRNTEAFF.

The gene calls are TRBV19 and TRBJ2-2; 8 nucleotides align to TRBD1. This CDR3 region has 15 residues. V gave up 6 bases and J gave up 3 bases; unmatched junction bases: 6. CDR1 and CDR2 from the germline V gene are LNHDA and SQIVND (reference sequence). The CDR3 spells CASRGQGRDTGELFF. The CDR3 DNA follows: TGTGCCAGTAGAGGACAGGGAAGGGACACCGGGGAGCTGTTTTTT.

The genes are TRBV18 and TRBJ2-3; TRBD2 is a possible D gene (5 bases). CDR1 KGHSH and CDR2 LQKENI come from the germline V gene. The CDR3 totals 15 residues. Trimming left V 2 bases short and J 0 bases short, with 9 bases between. CDR3 sequence reads: CASSPWGASTDTQYF. The CDR3 coding sequence is TGTGCCAGCTCACCATGGGGAGCCAGCACAGATACGCAGTATTTT.

V usage is TRBV27 and J usage is TRBJ1-2; D not resolved. This CDR3 region has 14 residues. Germline V gene lookup returns CDR1 MNHEY and CDR2 SMNVEV (reference sequence). V was shortened by 3 bases and J by 2 bases, with 10 bases between the two germline ends. The CDR3 region has the DNA TGTGCCAGCAGTTTGCGTCAGGCAAACTATGGCTACACCTTC. This sequence encodes CASSLRQANYGYTF.

The chain combines TRBV4-3 with TRBJ2-7; TRBD2 matches 11 bases. V shed 2 bases and J 3 bases; nucleotides not matched to a gene: 12. Per germline, CDR1 LGHNA and CDR2 YSLEER. The CDR3 has 18 residues. CDR3 nucleotide sequence: TGCGCCAGCAGCCAATATACCGGGACTAGCGGATCCGTCTACGAGCAGTACTTC. This translates into CASSQYTGTSGSVYEQYF.

This chain links TRBV4-1 with TRBJ2-7; D might be TRBD2 (5 bases). The V end was cut by 1 base, the J end by 1 base, with 14 bases between. This CDR3 is 16 amino acids long. Germline CDR1 is MGHRA and CDR2 is YSYEKL. The CDR3: CASSQAASGLSYEQYF. CDR3 coding DNA: TGCGCCAGCAGCCAAGCGGCGTCGGGGTTGTCCTACGAGCAGTACTTC.

In its sample, this clone was seen once. This sequence joins TRBV30 and TRBJ1-4; 8 bases match TRBD1. The CDR3 has 16 residues. Germline CDR1 GTSNPN, CDR2 SVGIG (reference sequence). V lost 3 bases, J lost 8 bases, and 14 bases stayed unmatched. For the CDR3, the DNA is TGTGCCTGGAGAGAACAATACGGGACAGGCGGCGAAAAACTGTTTTTT. As protein: CAWREQYGTGGEKLFF.

V usage is TRBV7-9 and J usage is TRBJ2-1; 10 bases map to TRBD2. Germline CDR1 SEHNR, CDR2 FQNEAQ (reference sequence). V was pared by 7 bases and J by 8 bases, with 14 bases of the junction left unmatched. The CDR3 is made up of 16 amino acids. CDR3 nucleotide sequence: TGTGCCAGCACCGCTAGTTTGGCTAGCGGGAGCTATGAGCAGTTCTTC. Translation: CASTASLASGSYEQFF. The full variable domain, completed using reference TRBV7-9 and TRBJ2-1, is DTGVSQNPRHKITKRGQNVTFRCDPISEHNRLYWYRQTLGQGPEFLTYFQNEAQLEKSRLLSDRFSAERPKGSFSTLEIQRTEQGDSAMYLCASTASLASGSYEQFFGPGTRLTVL.

The V and J genes are TRBV7-2 and TRBJ2-1, with 7 bases lining up with TRBD2. The germline V gene has CDR1 SGHTA and CDR2 FQGNSA. CDR3 length equals 15 residues. After removal of 1 base from V and 6 bases from J, the junction contained 6 bases not matched to a gene. Written as DNA, the CDR3 is TGTGCCAGCAGCTTAGGCGGGAGTTGGGGCAATGAGCAGTTCTTC. Amino acid sequence: CASSLGGSWGNEQFF.